The sequence of this T cell receptor (beta chain) was determined in a study of blood T cell repertoires in COVID-19. Study at large: Samples came from the United States, Italy and Spain, spanning acute and convalescent COVID-19. T cells, B-cell-depleted T cells, or PBMCs supplied cDNA or gDNA.

This CDR3 has 16 residues. V shed 0 bases, J shed 4 bases, and the junction held 3 bases outside the gene matches. CDR1 is SGHTA and CDR2 is FQGNSA in the germline V gene. Per the original methods: Reference gene primers were amplified, and this amplification served to estimate nucleated cell counts. Clones were sequenced by immunoSEQ multiplex PCR, and TCRdb holds only the in-frame ones, with some missing. V, J and clone size are taken as reported in that table, and D and trimming were inferred from the DNA itself. The sample comprises some 100,000 clones, 80% to 90% of which are singletons, and 7.9% rests with the top ten.

Sequencing was performed on peripheral blood. The gene calls are TRBV7-2 and TRBJ2-6, with 7 bases lining up with TRBD1. This TCR was sampled from a woman older than 75 with active or convalescent COVID-19. The CDR3 loop is CASSLATGAGANVLTF. CDR3 sequence (DNA): TGTGCCAGCAGCTTAGCTACAGGGGCCGGGGCCAACGTCCTGACTTTC.